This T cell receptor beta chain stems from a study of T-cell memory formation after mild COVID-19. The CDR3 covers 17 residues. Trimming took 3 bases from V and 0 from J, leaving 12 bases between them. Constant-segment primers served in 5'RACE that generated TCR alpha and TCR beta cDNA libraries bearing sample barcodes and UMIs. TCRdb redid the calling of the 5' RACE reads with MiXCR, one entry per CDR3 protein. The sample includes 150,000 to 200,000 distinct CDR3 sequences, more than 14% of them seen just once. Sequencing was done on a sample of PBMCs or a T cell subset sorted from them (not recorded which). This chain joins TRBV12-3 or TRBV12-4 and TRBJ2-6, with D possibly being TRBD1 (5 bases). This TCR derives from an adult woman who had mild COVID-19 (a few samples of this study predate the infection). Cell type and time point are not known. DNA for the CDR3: TGTGCCAGCAGTTTTCAGGGCGCCGGCTCTGGGGCCAACGTCCTGACTTTC. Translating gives CASSFQGAGSGANVLTF.